One sample yielded the 16 T cell receptor beta chains listed below, sequenced in a study of molecular identifiers for immune sequencing clone quantification. Each CDR3 protein gets one entry after TCRdb re-called the PCR reads with MiXCR. The sample lists 550,000 to 750,000 distinct CDR3 sequences; about 20% were seen once. The material sequenced was naive CD8+ T cells from blood, with Jurkat cell RNA spiked in. As for subset: FACS-sorted CD8+CD4-CCR7+CD45RA+ naive T cells. Source of these receptors: a human donor in good health. Some libraries in this study had Jurkat cell RNA spiked in.

This clonotype was counted ten times or more. This chain connects TRBV3-1 to TRBJ2-5; D gene unclear. The CDR3 is made up of 17 amino acids. Trimming stripped 4 bases from V and 2 bases from J, with 20 bases between. Germline CDR1 and CDR2: LGHDT and YNNKEL (reference sequence). The CDR3 nucleotides are TGTGCCAGCAGCCCGAGTATCAGACGGACCACTCAAGAGACCCAGTACTTC. Amino acids: CASSPSIRRTTQETQYF.

This clonotype was observed many times. The chain employs TRBV12-3 or TRBV12-4 and TRBJ2-3; 10 nucleotides line up with TRBD2. CDR3 length equals 16 residues. The V gene end was trimmed by 7 bases and the J gene end by 3 bases; junction bases not matched to a gene: 10. CDR3 sequence (DNA): TGTGCCAGCACCTCCGTTATAGCGGGAGGTACAGATACGCAGTATTTT. This encodes CASTSVIAGGTDTQYF.

This clonotype was observed a handful of times. The chain links TRBV12-3 or TRBV12-4 to TRBJ1-4, with 8 nucleotides matching TRBD1. J was trimmed by 4 bases and V by 4 bases; bases with no gene match: 5. The CDR3 has 15 amino acids. This CDR3 is CASSSGTGNNEKLFF. The CDR3 DNA sequence: TGTGCCAGCAGTTCCGGGACAGGAAATAATGAAAAACTGTTTTTT.

J is TRBJ2-3 and V is TRBV7-2; 11 bases fit TRBD2. CDR1 SGHTA and CDR2 FQGNSA come from the germline V gene. The CDR3 has 17 amino acids. With 2 bases clipped from V and 2 bases from J, the junction kept 6 bases outside the gene matches. The CDR3 reads CASSLPLAGEVTDTQYF. The DNA of the CDR3 is TGTGCCAGCAGCTTACCACTAGCGGGAGAAGTCACAGATACGCAGTATTTT.

The V call is TRBV4-3, the J call TRBJ2-1; D possibly corresponds to TRBD1 (5 bases). Between the trimmed V and J ends, which lost 0 bases and 2 bases, there was a span of 14 bases. The CDR3 sequence is 17 residues long. Germline V gene data show CDR1 as LGHNA and CDR2 as YSLEER. The CDR3: CASSQDLSQGTYNEQFF. CDR3 in DNA: TGCGCCAGCAGCCAAGACCTGTCGCAGGGTACCTACAATGAGCAGTTCTTC.

This clonotype was seen just once. Compared with germline, one end of the junction differs, possibly owing to a read error. The V call is TRBV5-3, the J call TRBJ1-3; unclear D gene. TRBV5-3 is treated as an ORF (open reading frame) with a function not yet certain. The CDR3 contains 14 residues. The CDR3, as DNA: TGTGCCAGCAGCTCCCGGTTGGGGAGAAACACCATATATTTT. Protein: CASSSRLGRNTIYF.

This clonotype was recorded many times. V gene TRBV7-9 combines with J gene TRBJ2-7, with D possibly TRBD1 on 6 matching bases. The ends were cut back, 2 bases at V and 3 bases at J, with 17 bases in the middle. CDR3 length equals 16 residues. CDR1 is SEHNR, CDR2 FQNEAQ, per germline (reference sequence). The CDR3 is CASSLNPGQPSYEQYF. CDR3 sequence (DNA): TGTGCCAGCAGCTTAAATCCCGGACAGCCTAGCTACGAGCAGTACTTC. The entire variable domain, with the rest obtained from reference TRBV7-9 and TRBJ2-7, is as follows: DTGVSQNPRHKITKRGQNVTFRCDPISEHNRLYWYRQTLGQGPEFLTYFQNEAQLEKSRLLSDRFSAERPKGSFSTLEIQRTEQGDSAMYLCASSLNPGQPSYEQYFGPGTRLTVT.

This clonotype was found many times. This chain links TRBV20-1 with TRBJ1-4; 12 positions agree with TRBD1. V shed 4 bases, J shed 7 bases, and the junction held 4 bases outside the gene matches. The CDR3 extends over 14 amino acids. Germline V gene sequence: CDR1 DFQATT, CDR2 SNEGSKA (reference sequence). CDR3 bases: TGCAGTGCTAAAGGGACAGGGGGCCTTGAAAAACTGTTTTTT. It is translated as CSAKGTGGLEKLFF.

The rearrangement links TRBV6-5 to TRBJ2-7; the D is unclear. CDR1 is MNHEY and CDR2 is SVGAGI in the germline V gene. Deletions cut 5 bases from V and 0 bases from J, with 11 bases between. There are 14 residues in the CDR3. The chain's CDR3 is CASSPDPSSYEQYF. The CDR3 DNA is TGTGCCAGCAGTCCCGACCCCTCCTCCTACGAGCAGTACTTC.

Ten or more counts support this clonotype. The gene calls are TRBV5-6 and TRBJ1-2; 7 nucleotides agree with TRBD1. The trim removed 4 bases at V and 4 bases at J, leaving 13 bases unmatched. The CDR3 is made up of 16 amino acids. Germline CDR1 SGHDT, CDR2 YYEEEE. The CDR3 sequence is CASSHIQTGLAYGYTF. CDR3 sequence (DNA): TGTGCCAGCAGCCATATCCAGACAGGGCTCGCCTATGGCTACACCTTC.

The chain has TRBV11-2 and TRBJ2-7, with D possibly being TRBD2 (6 bases). From germline, CDR1 is SGHAT and CDR2 FQNNGV. V lost 5 bases to trimming and J lost 3 bases, with 20 bases between them. This CDR3 comprises 16 residues. The CDR3 DNA is TGTGCCAGCAGCCTCGGACCCGGGACTTCATACTACGAGCAGTACTTC. Amino acid sequence: CASSLGPGTSYYEQYF. The variable domain in full, with the rest retrieved from reference TRBV11-2 and TRBJ2-7, is EAGVAQSPRYKIIEKRQSVAFWCNPISGHATLYWYQQILGQGPKLLIQFQNNGVVDDSQLPKDRFSAERLKGVDSTLKIQPAKLEDSAVYLCASSLGPGTSYYEQYFGPGTRLTVT.

The chain links TRBV29-1 to TRBJ2-1; 13 bases agree with TRBD2. Germline CDR1 reads SQVTM; CDR2 reads ANQGSEA. This CDR3 comprises 16 residues. Trimming at V came to 1 base and at J to 5 bases, leaving 5 bases not matched to a gene. CDR3 region: CSVEGTSGSPDNEQFF. CDR3 in DNA: TGCAGCGTTGAAGGGACTAGCGGGAGTCCCGACAATGAGCAGTTCTTC.

This clonotype was observed many times. The CDR3: CASSDVLYSNQPQHF. The CDR3 bases are TGTGCCAGCAGTGATGTCCTGTATAGCAATCAGCCCCAGCATTTT. The rearrangement links TRBV6-2 or TRBV6-3 to TRBJ1-5; D is uncertain. The CDR3 is 15 amino acids. The germline V gene encodes CDR1 MNHEY and CDR2 SVGEGT. V was shortened by 5 bases and J by 0 bases, with 11 bases between the two germline ends.

This clonotype has more than one count but fewer than ten. It is unclear where the CDR3 begins or ends on the DNA, so no DNA is shown, and the CDR3 is as TCRdb lists it. The genes are TRBV30 and TRBJ2-1; TRBD1 reflects the table's D call only, with no check against the DNA. The CDR3 region is 13 residues in length, termini included. Germline V lookup: CDR1 GTSNPN, CDR2 SVGIG (reference sequence). This chain's CDR3 is CAWSVAKGTELFF.

This clonotype came up many times. The CDR3 region has the DNA TGTGCCAGCAGTGTCAGCGCCCTTCGGGGATCTGGAAACACCATATATTTT. Amino acid sequence: CASSVSALRGSGNTIYF. This chain connects TRBV2 to TRBJ1-3; D not resolved. This CDR3 has 17 residues. V lost 4 bases, J lost 1 base, and 17 bases lay in between. Germline CDR1 and CDR2: SNHLY and FYNNEI.

About this clonotype itself: A much larger clone is a single base away; this may be a read error. The rearrangement uses TRBV4-1 and TRBJ1-5; TRBD1 is a possible D gene (6 bases). The CDR3 length is 15 residues. Germline V gene lookup returns CDR1 MGHRA and CDR2 YSYEKL. The CDR3 region is CASSPQGSASQPRHF. The CDR3 DNA reads TGCGCCAGCAGCCCTCAGGGGTCGGCCAGTCAGCCCCGGCATTTT.